This T cell receptor (beta chain) was sequenced during a study of blood T cell repertoires in COVID-19. Study information: Acute and convalescent COVID-19 specimens originated in the United States, Italy and Spain. PBMCs, B-cell-depleted T cells, or T cells provided the cDNA or gDNA that made up the material.

Original methodology: Reference gene primer amplification yielded estimated nucleated cell counts. Clones were read by immunoSEQ multiplex PCR, and TCRdb kept only the in-frame ones, dropping some. That table furnishes V, J and clone size, whereas the DNA furnished D and trimming. The sample contains more than 85,000 clones, approximately 84% of which appear only once. Per germline, CDR1 MNHEY and CDR2 SVGEGT. Germline trimming cut 4 bases from V and 0 bases from J; bases unmatched to any gene: 9. This CDR3 has 17 residues. The sequencing sample was made of peripheral blood. The rearrangement uses TRBV6-2 or TRBV6-3 and TRBJ2-5; 9 bases are shared with TRBD2. This clonotype originated in a man aged 35-49 years with active or convalescent COVID-19. The CDR3 coding sequence is TGTGCCAGCAGTTCATTTTTAGCGGGGGTGTACCAAGAGACCCAGTACTTC. It encodes CASSSFLAGVYQETQYF.